This paragraph covers one T cell receptor (beta chain) sequence. Antigen: not known. The data originate from a study of cytomegalovirus exposure and HLA in healthy donors. The wider study: Clustering assigned 70% to 85% of the approximately 400 genotyped donors to the Caucasian-associated ancestry cluster. Study-level results: Later analysis revealed greater clonal expansion in HLA-associated TCR beta chains than in equally common others. Most of the CMV-associated TCR beta chains (in a later analysis) appeared to be HLA-restricted. Earlier analysis found most TCR beta V segments productive about 87% or about 30% of the time.

CDR3 length equals 15 residues. Germline loops: CDR1 SGHRS, CDR2 YFSETQ. The V gene end was trimmed by 0 bases and the J gene end by 2 bases; junction bases not matched to a gene: 4. The primer mix had 60 Vbeta and 13 Jbeta primers. TCRdb's copy holds only in-frame clones and misses some; the assay was immunoSEQ multiplex PCR. The repertoire consists of 120,000 to 150,000 clones, with 68% occurring once and the leading ten covering less than 5%. The rearrangement uses TRBV5-1 and TRBJ2-7; 8 bases fit TRBD1. Sample: PBMCs. This receptor was taken from a man aged 55 to 70 in good health and CMV-seronegative. CDR3 nucleotide sequence: TGCGCCAGCAGCTTGGCAGGGGGCGGAGCCTACGAGCAGTACTTC. Protein sequence: CASSLAGGGAYEQYF.